A single sample gave rise to the 27 T cell receptor beta chains below, sequenced in a study of graft-versus-host responses after intestinal transplantation. Assay: immunoSEQ multiplex PCR; the TCRdb copy retains only in-frame clones and omits some. The data hold about 97,000 clones, with more than 80% observed a single time. Sequencing was performed on PBMCs, taken about 440 days after intestinal transplant. All receptors come from a human patient who received an intestinal transplant, so some T cells may come from the graft donor.

The chain uses TRBV7-9 and TRBJ1-6; D remains unclear. The CDR3 loop spans 18 amino acids. The V end was cut by 0 bases, the J end by 0 bases, with 12 bases between. CDR1 is SEHNR, CDR2 FQNEAQ, per germline (reference sequence). As DNA, the CDR3 is TGTGCCAGCAGCTTAGCGGGGAAAACAAGCTCCTATAATTCACCCCTCCACTTT. This codes for CASSLAGKTSSYNSPLHF.

The CDR3 coding sequence is TGTGCCAGCACCCCCGAGGCAGGGCTAATGAACACTGAAGCTTTCTTT. It specifies CASTPEAGLMNTEAFF. V usage is TRBV27 and J usage is TRBJ1-1; TRBD1 might be the D (5 bases). Trimming stripped 7 bases from V and 0 bases from J, with 18 bases between. Germline assignment: CDR1 MNHEY and CDR2 SMNVEV (reference sequence). The CDR3 sequence is 16 residues long.

The chain uses TRBV9 and TRBJ1-6, with D possibly matching TRBD1 (6 bases). CDR1 and CDR2 (germline): SGDLS, YYNGEE. The CDR3 length is 15 residues. Trimming took off 0 bases at V and 8 bases at J, with 12 bases between the two ends. The CDR3 DNA reads as TGTGCCAGCAGCGTAGCGGCAGGGGCCGATTCACCCCTCCACTTT. This codes for CASSVAAGADSPLHF.

The rearrangement links TRBV18 to TRBJ2-7, with 12 bases that match TRBD1. Unmatched junction bases numbered 10, after V lost 5 bases and J lost 5 bases. Germline V CDR1 and CDR2: KGHSH, LQKENI. CDR3 length: 16 residues. This chain's CDR3 is CASSNSLRDRGHEQYF. CDR3 DNA sequence: TGTGCCAGCTCAAACTCCCTCCGGGACAGGGGGCACGAGCAGTACTTC.

The chain links TRBV6-1 to TRBJ2-5, with D perhaps TRBD1 (5 bases). The V end was cut by 2 bases, the J end by 4 bases, with 8 bases between. CDR1 MNHNS and CDR2 SASEGT come from the germline V gene. The CDR3 runs 13 residues. Here the CDR3 reads CASSEWGRETQYF. The CDR3 nucleotides are TGTGCCAGCAGTGAATGGGGCAGAGAGACCCAGTACTTC.

The chain links TRBV6-1 to TRBJ1-3; D call uncertain. V was pared by 2 bases and J by 0 bases, with 11 bases between. The CDR3 has 16 residues. Germline values: CDR1 MNHNS, CDR2 SASEGT. CDR3 nucleotide sequence: TGTGCCAGCAGTGAACGGCAGCTTCTCTCTGGAAACACCATATATTTT. Amino acids: CASSERQLLSGNTIYF.

V and J are TRBV5-5 and TRBJ2-2, with D unresolved. Germline V gene lookup returns CDR1 SGHKS and CDR2 YYEKEE (reference sequence). This CDR3 contains 12 residues. V was pared by 1 base and J by 2 bases, with 0 bases between. DNA of the CDR3: TGTGCCAGCAGCTTGAACACCGGGGAGCTGTTTTTT. As protein: CASSLNTGELFF.

CDR3 DNA: TGTGCCAGCGTCAGGGGGTATGAGCAGTTCTTC. Residues: CASVRGYEQFF. The chain carries TRBV2 and TRBJ2-1; 7 bases line up with TRBD1. The CDR3 runs 11 residues. V was pared by 8 bases and J by 8 bases, with 3 bases of the junction left unmatched. CDR1 and CDR2 (germline): SNHLY, FYNNEI.

This rearrangement joins TRBV9 to TRBJ2-5; TRBD2 matches 10 bases. Germline CDR1 reads SGDLS; CDR2 reads YYNGEE. The CDR3 spans 15 residues. Losses at the gene ends were 2 bases for V and 3 bases for J; bases not matched to a gene: 4. The CDR3 nucleotides are TGTGCCAGCAGCGTTCTAGCGGGGGTGGAAGAGACCCAGTACTTC. Translated: CASSVLAGVEETQYF. The full variable domain, with the rest looked up from reference TRBV9 and TRBJ2-5, is DSGVTQTPKHLITATGQRVTLRCSPRSGDLSVYWYQQSLDQGLQFLIQYYNGEERAKGNILERFSAQQFPDLHSELNLSSLELGDSALYFCASSVLAGVEETQYFGPGTRLLVL.

This rearrangement joins TRBV6-1 to TRBJ1-1; the match to TRBD1 covers 7 bases. V was pared by 4 bases and J by 9 bases, with 5 bases of the junction left unmatched. The length of the CDR3 is 12 residues. The germline V gene has CDR1 MNHNS and CDR2 SASEGT. The CDR3 DNA follows: TGTGCCAGCAGTGGAGACAGGGTAAAAGCTTTCTTT. As protein: CASSGDRVKAFF.

This clone has a single count. The chain couples TRBV18 to TRBJ1-1; 9 bases fit TRBD1. The CDR3 runs to 15 residues. Germline trimming cut 2 bases from V and 11 bases from J; bases unmatched to any gene: 12. Germline values: CDR1 KGHSH, CDR2 LQKENI. CDR3 in amino acids: CASSPGTGYSSEAFF. CDR3 nucleotides: TGTGCCAGCTCACCAGGGACAGGGTACTCTTCCGAGGCTTTCTTT.

This clone came up once. The chain has TRBV19 and TRBJ1-1; the D gene is possibly TRBD1 (5 bases). V was cut by 9 bases and J by 4 bases, with 18 bases left in between. The CDR3 is 14 residues long. Germline V gene lookup returns CDR1 LNHDA and CDR2 SQIVND (reference sequence). The CDR3 nucleotides read TGTGCCAGCCTCACCGACCCAAGGGGCACTGAAGCTTTCTTT. Amino acids: CASLTDPRGTEAFF.

The rearrangement links TRBV6-1 to TRBJ1-5; D call uncertain. V was shortened by 2 bases and J by 2 bases, with 4 bases between the two germline ends. The CDR3 spans 13 residues. Germline V CDR1 and CDR2: MNHNS, SASEGT. Here the CDR3 DNA reads TGTGCCAGCAGTGAAAGGGGCAATCAGCCCCAGCATTTT. Translated, it gives CASSERGNQPQHF.

This chain links TRBV6-5 with TRBJ1-2, with 7 nucleotides matching TRBD1. The V segment lost 2 bases and the J segment 1 base; nucleotides outside the gene matches: 7. The CDR3 length is 16 residues. CDR1 is MNHEY, CDR2 SVGAGI, per germline. The DNA of the CDR3 is TGTGCCAGCAGTTACCCAGGGGGGGACCTTAACTATGGCTACACCTTC. The encoded protein is CASSYPGGDLNYGYTF.

The rearrangement joins TRBV7-9 to TRBJ2-3; perhaps TRBD2 as D (5 bases). The CDR3 spans 15 residues. CDR1 is SEHNR, CDR2 FQNEAQ, per germline (reference sequence). The germline V and J ends were trimmed by 1 base and 6 bases, with 14 bases remaining between them. This CDR3 reads CASSLGAGPLDTQYF. The CDR3 nucleotides are TGTGCCAGCAGCTTAGGGGCGGGCCCCCTTGATACGCAGTATTTT.

The chain carries TRBV7-2 and TRBJ1-5; D not resolved. This CDR3 contains 12 residues. The V gene lost 6 bases and the J gene lost 9 bases, with 12 bases spanning the gap. Germline V lookup: CDR1 SGHTA, CDR2 FQGNSA. The CDR3 DNA reads as TGTGCCAGCAGTGAAGGACGTCGGCCCCAGCATTTT. This encodes CASSEGRRPQHF.

The V and J genes are TRBV13 and TRBJ2-1, with 7 bases lining up with TRBD1. J gave up 12 bases and V 1 base, and 9 bases lay outside the gene matches. The germline CDR1 and CDR2 sequences are PRHDT and FYEKMQ (reference sequence). CDR3 length: 14 residues. This CDR3 is CASSLVETGYGQFF. The CDR3, as DNA: TGTGCCAGCAGCTTAGTGGAGACAGGGTATGGGCAGTTCTTC.

The J gene is TRBJ1-1, the V gene TRBV6-7; weak D call: TRBD1 (5 bases). TRBV6-7 is given ORF status, its function remaining uncertain. CDR3 length: 19 residues. The V and J ends lost 2 bases and 0 bases respectively, with 22 bases between them. The CDR3 coding sequence is TGTGCCAGCAGTTACCCCGGGAGGGGCGCAGGCACAATGAACACTGAAGCTTTCTTT. Protein: CASSYPGRGAGTMNTEAFF.

This clone was seen only once. The V call is TRBV5-1, the J call TRBJ2-5, with 8 bases identical to TRBD2. The CDR3 covers 14 residues. Germline V CDR1 and CDR2: SGHRS, YFSETQ. Unmatched junction bases numbered 5, after V lost 3 bases and J lost 4 bases. CDR3: CASSSLGGGETQYF. In nucleotides, the CDR3 is TGCGCCAGCAGCTCCCTCGGGGGGGGAGAGACCCAGTACTTC. Looking up the rest from reference TRBV5-1 and TRBJ2-5 gives the full variable domain: KAGVTQTPRYLIKTRGQQVTLSCSPISGHRSVSWYQQTPGQGLQFLFEYFSETQRNKGNFPGRFSGRQFSNSRSEMNVSTLELGDSALYLCASSSLGGGETQYFGPGTRLLVL.

The rearrangement links TRBV6-5 to TRBJ1-1; TRBD1 matches 9 bases. This CDR3 is 13 amino acids long. V gave up 5 bases and J gave up 6 bases; unmatched junction bases: 4. Per germline, CDR1 MNHEY and CDR2 SVGAGI. CDR3 nucleotides: TGTGCCAGCAGTCGGACAGGGGTACCTGAAGCTTTCTTT. Translated, it gives CASSRTGVPEAFF.

V usage is TRBV21-1 and J usage is TRBJ1-5. TRBV21-1 is given as a pseudogene. The CDR3 length is 13 residues. CDR3 loop: CASSRKSNQPQHF. The CDR3 nucleotides are TGTGCCAGCAGCCGGAAAAGCAATCAGCCCCAGCATTTT.

The chain uses TRBV27 and TRBJ2-7, with 9 nucleotides matching TRBD1. The germline gives CDR1 MNHEY, CDR2 SMNVEV (reference sequence). The CDR3 covers 13 residues. With 5 bases clipped from V and 7 bases from J, the junction kept 6 bases outside the gene matches. The CDR3 region has the DNA TGTGCCAGCAGTCCAGGACAGGGGTGGGAGCAGTACTTC. This codes for CASSPGQGWEQYF.

This clone was picked up a small number of times. The chain combines TRBV6-4 with TRBJ1-1, with a tentative D call TRBD1 (5 bases). Deletions cut 4 bases from V and 1 base from J, with 10 bases between. Germline V gene lookup returns CDR1 MRHNA and CDR2 SNTAGT. The CDR3 is made up of 14 amino acids. CDR3 sequence (DNA): TGTGCCAGCAGTGCAGGGAGGAGGAACACTGAAGCTTTCTTT. This encodes CASSAGRRNTEAFF.

The V call is TRBV6-5, the J call TRBJ2-4; TRBD1 aligns across 9 bases. This CDR3 is 14 amino acids long. The V segment lost 0 bases and the J segment 14 bases; nucleotides outside the gene matches: 8. Looked up from germline, CDR1 is MNHEY and CDR2 is SVGAGI. Here the CDR3 reads CASSYSTGGGGEYF. The CDR3 DNA is TGTGCCAGCAGTTACTCCACAGGGGGCGGAGGGGAGTACTTC.

This chain joins TRBV27 and TRBJ2-5; 8 nucleotides match TRBD1. TRBJ2-7 matches the DNA end more closely, so the J call is doubtful. The CDR3 runs to 13 residues. Germline V lookup: CDR1 MNHEY, CDR2 SMNVEV (reference sequence). CDR3 residues: CASIGQGAYEQYF. The CDR3 nucleotides are TGTGCCAGCATCGGTCAGGGGGCTTACGAGCAGTACTTC.

The chain links TRBV19 to TRBJ1-1; D unclear. The CDR3 covers 13 residues. The germline gives CDR1 LNHDA, CDR2 SQIVND (reference sequence). V lost 7 bases to trimming and J lost 5 bases, with 14 bases between them. The CDR3 sequence is CASITEVGTEAFF. The CDR3 DNA follows: TGTGCCAGTATTACAGAGGTCGGAACTGAAGCTTTCTTT. Drawing the rest from reference TRBV19 and TRBJ1-1, the complete variable domain is DGGITQSPKYLFRKEGQNVTLSCEQNLNHDAMYWYRQDPGQGLRLIYYSQIVNDFQKGDIAEGYSVSREKKESFPLTVTSAQKNPTAFYLCASITEVGTEAFFGQGTRLTVV.

The gene calls are TRBV12-5 and TRBJ1-6; 8 nucleotides agree with TRBD1. V shed 3 bases, J shed 11 bases, and the junction held 9 bases outside the gene matches. CDR1 and CDR2 from the germline V gene are LGHNT and FRNRAP. The CDR3 is 15 residues long. The CDR3, as DNA: TGTGCTAGTGGTTTCCCCAGCAGGGGGCTTGCACCCCTCCACTTT. It specifies CASGFPSRGLAPLHF.